This T cell receptor (beta chain) is from a study of T-cell reconstitution after alpha-beta-depleted transplantation in children. Unique molecular identifiers tagged the TCRbeta library. TCRdb processed the PCR reads anew with MiXCR; each CDR3 protein has one entry. The table includes some 250,000 distinct CDR3 sequences, 12% detected once. Many counts were recorded for this clonotype. This sequence was found in a human donor who donated a stem cell graft to a child with acute lymphoblastic leukemia. The material was PBMCs from the stem cell graft donor, obtained from the stem cell graft.

The DNA for the CDR3 is TGTGCCAGCAGCTTAGGCACAATAACCGGTGGCTACGAGCAGTACTTC. Translated, it gives CASSLGTITGGYEQYF. V is TRBV11-2 and J is TRBJ2-7, with D uncertain. CDR1 and CDR2 (germline): SGHAT, FQNNGV. The CDR3 runs 16 residues. V was clipped by 1 base and J by 3 bases, with 16 bases between them.